Below, 23 T cell receptor beta chains from the same sample are listed, as sequenced in a study of T cell repertoires in cytomegalovirus infection. Via MiXCR, TCRdb re-called the reads, giving one row per CDR3 protein. The sample contains about 830,000 distinct CDR3 sequences, roughly 33% of which appear only once. For these TCRs, the target antigens are not known. The specimen comprised cultured CD8+ T cells from PBMCs, sampled from culture after CMV antigen stimulation. These receptors were collected from a human donor in good health (CMV status not recorded). Some clones in this sample may be carry-over from other donors' samples.

This clonotype has more than one count but fewer than ten. The genes are TRBV6-1 and TRBJ1-2, with D tentatively TRBD1 (6 bases). Deletions cut 0 bases from V and 3 bases from J, with 20 bases between. This CDR3 has 18 residues. Per the germline V gene, CDR1 is MNHNS and CDR2 is SASEGT. CDR3 sequence: CASSEARVRGRGYYGYTF. In nucleotides, the CDR3 is TGTGCCAGCAGTGAAGCCCGAGTCCGCGGCAGGGGATACTATGGCTACACCTTC.

This clonotype occurred a few times. The genes are TRBV6-5 and TRBJ2-2; TRBD2 matches at 14 bases. The CDR3 spans 21 residues. J was trimmed by 1 base and V by 4 bases; bases with no gene match: 14. The germline V gene has CDR1 MNHEY and CDR2 SVGAGI. The CDR3 protein is CASSLLPGLAGASLNTGELFF. For the CDR3, the DNA is TGTGCCAGCAGTTTACTCCCGGGACTAGCGGGGGCATCCTTGAACACCGGGGAGCTGTTTTTT.

This clonotype was observed at least ten times. The chain combines TRBV7-6 with TRBJ1-5; D possibly corresponds to TRBD1 (5 bases). V was shortened by 1 base and J by 7 bases, with 14 bases between the two germline ends. CDR3 length: 15 amino acids. Germline CDR1 reads SGHVS; CDR2 reads FNYEAQ. The CDR3 nucleotides read TGTGCCAGCAGCTTAGTCCAGGGCCCTAGCCAGCCCCAGCATTTT. Translation gives CASSLVQGPSQPQHF.

This clonotype showed up just a few times. This sequence joins TRBV5-6 and TRBJ2-3; D is ambiguous. Trimming cost V 0 bases and J 4 bases, with 6 bases left between them. CDR1 and CDR2 (germline): SGHDT, YYEEEE. The CDR3 covers 13 residues. This chain's CDR3 is CASSLATPDTQYF. The CDR3, as DNA: TGTGCCAGCAGCTTGGCGACGCCAGATACGCAGTATTTT.

About this clonotype itself: One junction end does not reproduce the germline sequence, and a read error may be involved. The chain combines TRBV7-2 with TRBJ2-7; 8 nucleotides match TRBD2. This CDR3 has 16 residues. The germline V gene encodes CDR1 SGHTA and CDR2 FQGNSA. In DNA form, the CDR3 reads TGTGTCAGCAGCCAGAGGAGCGGGGGCCCAATTCACGAGCAGTACTTC. This translates into CVSSQRSGGPIHEQYF.

V is TRBV19 and J is TRBJ1-3, with unresolved D. The germline gives CDR1 LNHDA, CDR2 SQIVND (reference sequence). This CDR3 has 14 residues. Between the trimmed V and J ends, which lost 7 bases and 2 bases, there was a span of 12 bases. The CDR3: CASIGGETGNTIYF. The CDR3 DNA reads as TGTGCCAGTATCGGCGGGGAAACTGGAAACACCATATATTTT.

This clonotype was seen a few times. V gene TRBV7-9 combines with J gene TRBJ2-1; 12 positions agree with TRBD2. V was pared by 6 bases and J by 5 bases, with 2 bases of the junction left unmatched. CDR3 length equals 14 residues. CDR1 and CDR2 (germline): SEHNR, FQNEAQ (reference sequence). The CDR3 is CASRTSGGHNEQFF. CDR3 DNA: TGTGCCAGCAGGACTAGCGGGGGTCACAATGAGCAGTTCTTC.

This clonotype was seen many times. V usage is TRBV7-8 and J usage is TRBJ2-2; the match to TRBD1 covers 9 bases. The germline gives CDR1 SGHVS, CDR2 FQNEAQ. There are 15 residues in the CDR3. The junction had 1 base not matched to a gene; V was cut back by 5 bases and J by 0 bases. In DNA form, the CDR3 reads TGTGCCAGCAGCGGACAGGGGTCGAACACCGGGGAGCTGTTTTTT. It yields the protein CASSGQGSNTGELFF. Based on the CDR3 plus reference TRBV7-8 and TRBJ2-2, the full variable domain is GAGVSQSPRYKVAKRGQDVALRCDPISGHVSLFWYQQALGQGPEFLTYFQNEAQLDKSGLPSDRFFAERPEGSVSTLKIQRTQQEDSAVYLCASSGQGSNTGELFFGEGSRLTVL.

Only a few counts were recorded for this clonotype. The V gene is TRBV18, the J gene TRBJ1-1; D ambiguous. Germline CDR1 reads KGHSH; CDR2 reads LQKENI. The CDR3 totals 15 residues. V dropped 0 bases and J dropped 6 bases, with 14 bases sitting between them. The CDR3 coding sequence is TGTGCCAGCTCACCACCCCCGGACTCAAGATCTGAAGCTTTCTTT. Protein product: CASSPPPDSRSEAFF.

Remarks on this clonotype: A read error may produce the germline difference seen at one junction end. The rearrangement joins TRBV7-9 to TRBJ1-6, with D uncertain. The CDR3 extends over 15 amino acids. Germline values: CDR1 SEHNR, CDR2 FQNEAQ (reference sequence). The CDR3 nucleotides read TGTGCCAGCAGGGCCTCGGATACCTATAATCCACCCCTCCACTTT. It specifies CASRASDTYNPPLHF.

V is TRBV20-1 and J is TRBJ2-4; no firm D call. Germline CDR1 is DFQATT and CDR2 is SNEGSKA (reference sequence). Trimming removed 3 bases from V and 0 bases from J, with 15 bases in between. This CDR3 is 16 amino acids long. In nucleotides, the CDR3 is TGCAGTGCTAGTTACGGAATAGAACTAGCCAAAAACATTCAGTACTTC. It yields the protein CSASYGIELAKNIQYF.

The V call is TRBV27, the J call TRBJ1-4; the match to TRBD1 covers 7 bases. With V trimmed by 3 bases and J by 7 bases, 5 bases remained unmatched. CDR1 is MNHEY and CDR2 is SMNVEV in the germline V gene (reference sequence). The CDR3 loop spans 14 amino acids. CDR3 coding DNA: TGTGCCAGCAGTTTGAGTCAGGGGGGTGAAAAACTGTTTTTT. This encodes CASSLSQGGEKLFF.

This clonotype was seen only a few times. This CDR3 is CASSLAGGWETQYF. CDR3 in DNA: TGTGCCAGCAGCTTGGCGGGGGGATGGGAGACCCAGTACTTC. The V and J genes are TRBV5-5 and TRBJ2-5, with TRBD2 identical over 7 bases. The length of the CDR3 is 14 residues. Trimming at V came to 0 bases and at J to 5 bases, leaving 4 bases not matched to a gene. Germline V gene sequence: CDR1 SGHKS, CDR2 YYEKEE (reference sequence).

The rearrangement joins TRBV6-1 to TRBJ1-1; no reliable D call. Germline V CDR1 and CDR2: MNHNS, SASEGT. The V and J ends lost 5 bases and 8 bases respectively, with 12 bases between them. The CDR3 runs to 12 residues. This CDR3 is CASSFGVREAFF. The CDR3 bases are TGTGCCAGCAGTTTTGGCGTGAGAGAAGCTTTCTTT.

This clonotype has a handful of counts. The chain employs TRBV5-1 and TRBJ1-1, with 8 positions matching TRBD1. Germline values: CDR1 SGHRS, CDR2 YFSETQ. V lost 3 bases to trimming and J lost 3 bases; unmatched junction nucleotides: 7. The CDR3 consists of 15 residues. CDR3 sequence (DNA): TGCGCCAGCAGCTACCTTACAGGGGGAGACACTGAAGCTTTCTTT. Amino acid sequence: CASSYLTGGDTEAFF.

For this clonotype: One junction end disagrees with the germline gene, perhaps due to a read error. V and J are TRBV12-3 or TRBV12-4 and TRBJ1-1; the D is unclear. The CDR3 has 12 amino acids. The CDR3, as DNA: TGTGCCAACAGTGTTGGGAACACTGAAGCTTTCTTT. This codes for CANSVGNTEAFF.

This clonotype was seen just once. The genes are TRBV20-1 and TRBJ2-2; 7 bases map to TRBD2. This CDR3 is built from 14 residues. After removal of 4 bases from V and 0 bases from J, the junction contained 2 bases not matched to a gene. CDR1 is DFQATT, CDR2 SNEGSKA, per germline (reference sequence). The CDR3 protein is CSAIGTTNTGELFF. The CDR3, as DNA: TGCAGTGCTATCGGGACTACGAACACCGGGGAGCTGTTTTTT.

The rearrangement uses TRBV15 and TRBJ2-6; weak D call: TRBD1 (6 bases). CDR1 and CDR2 (germline): LNHNV, YYDKDF (reference sequence). The CDR3 contains 18 residues. Trimming shortened V by 4 bases and J by 1 base, and 17 bases separated the two germline ends. The CDR3 loop is CATSNRDTLFSGANVLTF. CDR3 nucleotide sequence: TGTGCCACCAGCAACCGGGACACCTTGTTTTCTGGGGCCAACGTCCTGACTTTC.

The CDR3 loop reads CASSYTRIAGGDFWTEAFF. CDR3 coding DNA: TGTGCCAGCAGCTATACGCGGATCGCAGGGGGCGATTTCTGGACTGAAGCTTTCTTT. The gene calls are TRBV7-6 and TRBJ1-1, with 8 bases that match TRBD1. The CDR3 loop spans 19 amino acids. J was trimmed by 5 bases and V by 4 bases; bases with no gene match: 21. CDR1 is SGHVS and CDR2 is FNYEAQ in the germline V gene.

This chain connects TRBV15 to TRBJ1-6, with a possible D match to TRBD1 (5 bases). V was cut by 0 bases and J by 6 bases, with 9 bases left in between. Germline CDR1 is LNHNV and CDR2 is YYDKDF (reference sequence). CDR3 length equals 15 residues. The chain's CDR3 is CATSRDMQGNSPLHF. Here the CDR3 DNA reads TGTGCCACCAGCAGAGATATGCAGGGTAATTCACCCCTCCACTTT.

In this sample, this clonotype turned up many times. The V and J genes are TRBV7-8 and TRBJ2-5; D is possibly TRBD1 or TRBD2 (5 bases each). The CDR3 spans 14 residues. CDR1 SGHVS and CDR2 FQNEAQ come from the germline V gene. V was clipped by 2 bases and J by 4 bases, with 11 bases between them. The CDR3 spells CASSLLGTPETQYF. The CDR3 coding sequence is TGTGCCAGCAGCTTATTAGGGACCCCAGAGACCCAGTACTTC. The full variable domain, its missing parts supplied by reference TRBV7-8 and TRBJ2-5, is GAGVSQSPRYKVAKRGQDVALRCDPISGHVSLFWYQQALGQGPEFLTYFQNEAQLDKSGLPSDRFFAERPEGSVSTLKIQRTQQEDSAVYLCASSLLGTPETQYFGPGTRLLVL.

This clonotype was found a few times. The rearrangement uses TRBV15 and TRBJ2-2; D not resolved. Germline V CDR1 and CDR2: LNHNV, YYDKDF (reference sequence). CDR3 size: 15 residues. Between the trimmed V and J ends, which lost 3 bases and 5 bases, there was a span of 13 bases. The CDR3 nucleotides are TGTGCCACCAGCAGGTTAATGACGGAAACCGGGGAGCTGTTTTTT. This codes for CATSRLMTETGELFF.

This clonotype was recorded a few times. The chain joins TRBV7-9 to TRBJ1-4; D call uncertain. V lost 6 bases, J lost 6 bases, and 8 bases lay in between. Germline lookup yields CDR1 SEHNR and CDR2 FQNEAQ (reference sequence). The CDR3 covers 12 residues. In DNA, the CDR3 is TGTGCCAGCAGGCGGGAAGATGAAAAACTGTTTTTT. Translating it yields CASRREDEKLFF. The entire variable domain, with the rest obtained from reference TRBV7-9 and TRBJ1-4, is as follows: DTGVSQNPRHKITKRGQNVTFRCDPISEHNRLYWYRQTLGQGPEFLTYFQNEAQLEKSRLLSDRFSAERPKGSFSTLEIQRTEQGDSAMYLCASRREDEKLFFGSGTQLSVL.